The subject of this entry is one T cell receptor (beta chain). Other DNA sequences in this sample translate to the same CDR3. This entry is derived from a study of PD-1 blockade in mismatch repair-deficient tumors. Measured with immunoSEQ multiplex PCR; TCRdb has only the in-frame clones, and not every one. This sample has around 50,000 clones; about 80% occur once, and the top ten carry around 3.4%. The CDR3 sequence is 14 residues long. Per germline, CDR1 MNHEY and CDR2 SMNVEV (reference sequence). Deletions cut 2 bases from V and 4 bases from J, with 8 bases between. The V gene is TRBV27, the J gene TRBJ2-2, with D perhaps matching TRBD2 (6 bases). This receptor was taken from an adult with mismatch repair-deficient cancer. The sample was peripheral blood, taken 4 weeks after starting pembrolizumab. The CDR3 loop is CASSLSGLTGELFF. The DNA of the CDR3 is TGTGCCAGCAGTTTAAGCGGGCTCACCGGGGAGCTGTTTTTT.